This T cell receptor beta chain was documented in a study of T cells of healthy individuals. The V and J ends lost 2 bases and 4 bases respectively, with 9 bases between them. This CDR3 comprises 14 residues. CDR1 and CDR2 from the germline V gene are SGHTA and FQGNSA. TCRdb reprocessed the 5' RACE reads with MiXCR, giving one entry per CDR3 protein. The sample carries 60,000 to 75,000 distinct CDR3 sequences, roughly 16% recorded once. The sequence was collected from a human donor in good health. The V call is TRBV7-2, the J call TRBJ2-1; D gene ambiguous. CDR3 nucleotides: TGTGCCAGCAGCTTACACGGACCTTACAATGAGCAGTTCTTC. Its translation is CASSLHGPYNEQFF.